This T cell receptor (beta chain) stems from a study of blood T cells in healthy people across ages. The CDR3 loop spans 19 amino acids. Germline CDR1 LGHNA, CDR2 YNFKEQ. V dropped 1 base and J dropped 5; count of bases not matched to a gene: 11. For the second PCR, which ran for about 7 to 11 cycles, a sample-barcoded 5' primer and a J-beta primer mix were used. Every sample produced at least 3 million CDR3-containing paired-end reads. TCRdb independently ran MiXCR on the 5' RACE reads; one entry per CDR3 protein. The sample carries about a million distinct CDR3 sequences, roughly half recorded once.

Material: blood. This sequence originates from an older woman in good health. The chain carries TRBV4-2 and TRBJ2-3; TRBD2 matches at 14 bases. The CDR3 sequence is CASSQVGTSGRVGGDTQYF. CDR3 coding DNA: TGTGCCAGCAGCCAAGTGGGGACTAGCGGGAGAGTTGGGGGAGATACGCAGTATTTT.